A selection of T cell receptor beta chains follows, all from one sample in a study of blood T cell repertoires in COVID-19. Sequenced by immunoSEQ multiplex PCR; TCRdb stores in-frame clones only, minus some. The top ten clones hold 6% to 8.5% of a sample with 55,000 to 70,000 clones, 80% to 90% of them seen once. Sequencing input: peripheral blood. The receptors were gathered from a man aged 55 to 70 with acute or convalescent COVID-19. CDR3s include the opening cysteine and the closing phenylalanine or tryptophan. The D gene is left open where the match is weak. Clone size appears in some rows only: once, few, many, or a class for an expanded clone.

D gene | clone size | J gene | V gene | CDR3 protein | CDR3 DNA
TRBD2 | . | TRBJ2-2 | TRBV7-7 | CASSSGLAANTGELFF | TGTGCCAGCAGCTCTGGACTAGCGGCCAACACCGGGGAGCTGTTTTTT
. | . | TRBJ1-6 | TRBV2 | CASTGEVNSPLHF | TGTGCCAGCACCGGGGAAGTAAATTCACCCCTCCACTTT
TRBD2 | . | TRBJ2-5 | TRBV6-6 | CASKMSGGPETQYF | TGTGCCAGCAAAATGAGCGGGGGTCCAGAGACCCAGTACTTC
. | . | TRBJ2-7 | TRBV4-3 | CASSQDSIGEQYF | TGCGCCAGCAGCCAAGATAGTATTGGCGAGCAGTACTTC
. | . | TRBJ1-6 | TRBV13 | CASSERALQGNSPLHF | TGTGCCAGCAGCGAACGGGCCTTACAGGGTAATTCACCCCTCCACTTT
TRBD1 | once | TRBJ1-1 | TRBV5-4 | CASSLGGQASNTEAFF | TGTGCCAGCAGCTTGGGGGGACAGGCCTCTAACACTGAAGCTTTCTTT
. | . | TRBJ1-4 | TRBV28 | CASRGIEKKLFF | TGTGCCAGCAGGGGCATCGAGAAAAAACTGTTTTTT
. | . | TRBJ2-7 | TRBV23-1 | CASSQSWLTPTYEQYF | TGCGCCAGCAGTCAGTCTTGGCTGACTCCGACCTACGAGCAGTACTTC
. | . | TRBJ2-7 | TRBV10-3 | CAISISGQFEQYF | TGTGCCATCAGTATTTCAGGGCAGTTCGAGCAGTACTTC
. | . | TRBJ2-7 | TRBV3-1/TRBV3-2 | CASSQEGYEQYF | TGTGCCAGCAGCCAGGAGGGCTACGAGCAGTACTTC
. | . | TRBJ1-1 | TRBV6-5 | CASSYSYRLNTEAFF | TGTGCCAGCAGTTACTCGTACAGGCTGAACACTGAAGCTTTCTTT
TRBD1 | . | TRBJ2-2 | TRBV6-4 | CASSAGTGNTGELFF | TGTGCCAGCAGCGCTGGGACAGGGAACACCGGGGAGCTGTTTTTT
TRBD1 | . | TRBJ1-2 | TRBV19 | CASSTTTGPNYGYTF | TGTGCCAGTAGTACGACGACAGGGCCTAACTATGGCTACACCTTC